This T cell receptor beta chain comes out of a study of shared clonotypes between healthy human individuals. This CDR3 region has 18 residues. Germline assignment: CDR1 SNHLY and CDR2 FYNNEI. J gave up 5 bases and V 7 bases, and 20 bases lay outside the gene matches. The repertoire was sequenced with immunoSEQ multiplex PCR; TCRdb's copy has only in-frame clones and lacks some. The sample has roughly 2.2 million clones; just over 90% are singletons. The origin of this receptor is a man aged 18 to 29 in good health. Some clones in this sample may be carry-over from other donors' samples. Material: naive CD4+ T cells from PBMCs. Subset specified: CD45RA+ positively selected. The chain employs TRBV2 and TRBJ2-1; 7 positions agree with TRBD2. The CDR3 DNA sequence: TGTGCCAGCACCGAAGGATGGTTAGCGGGCCGCGTTCACAATGAGCAGTTCTTC. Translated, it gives CASTEGWLAGRVHNEQFF.